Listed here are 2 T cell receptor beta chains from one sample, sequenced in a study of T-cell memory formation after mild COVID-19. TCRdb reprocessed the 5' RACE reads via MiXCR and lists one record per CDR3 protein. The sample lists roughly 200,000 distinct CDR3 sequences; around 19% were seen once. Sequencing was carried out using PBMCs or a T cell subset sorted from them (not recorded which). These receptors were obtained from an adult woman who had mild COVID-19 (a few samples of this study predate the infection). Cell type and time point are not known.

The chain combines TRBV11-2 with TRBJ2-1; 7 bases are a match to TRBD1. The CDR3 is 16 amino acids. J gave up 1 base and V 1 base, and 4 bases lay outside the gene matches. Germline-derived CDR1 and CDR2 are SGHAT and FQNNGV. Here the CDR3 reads CASSLVGGPSYNEQFF. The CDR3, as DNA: TGTGCCAGCAGCTTAGTAGGGGGCCCGTCCTACAATGAGCAGTTCTTC.

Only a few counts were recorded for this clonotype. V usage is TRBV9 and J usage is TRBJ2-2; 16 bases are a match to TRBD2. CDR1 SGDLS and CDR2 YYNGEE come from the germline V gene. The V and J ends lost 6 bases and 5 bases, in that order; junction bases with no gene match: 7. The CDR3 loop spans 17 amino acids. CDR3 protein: CASTGTSGGAGTGELFF. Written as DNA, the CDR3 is TGTGCCAGCACCGGGACTAGCGGGGGGGCAGGGACCGGGGAGCTGTTTTTT.